The clone carrying this TCR beta chain was seen a few times. What it binds is not known. The data are from a study of CD8 T cells in ankylosing spondylitis. Findings and caveats of the study: The authors reported significant enrichment of disease-linked clones in matched ankylosing spondylitis synovial fluid.

TCRdb fed the 5' RACE reads into MiXCR, producing one record per CDR3 protein. Counted here are 250,000 to 350,000 distinct CDR3 sequences, 15% to 20% occurring once; the ten biggest clones make up roughly 8.3%. The junction had 5 bases not matched to a gene; V was cut back by 1 base and J by 1 base. The CDR3 is made up of 16 amino acids. The germline V gene has CDR1 ENHRY and CDR2 SYGVKD. The receptor was isolated from a male donor with ankylosing spondylitis or in good health (not recorded which). V is TRBV10-3 and J is TRBJ1-1, with 8 bases lining up with TRBD1. The source material was blood, either unsorted or a sorted T cell fraction (not recorded which). The CDR3 reads CAISEYQTGENTEAFF. As DNA, the CDR3 is TGTGCCATCAGTGAGTACCAGACAGGGGAGAACACTGAAGCTTTCTTT.